The source of this T cell receptor beta chain is a study of CD8+CD57+ T cells in acquired aplastic anemia. CDR3 length equals 16 residues. V lost 0 bases to trimming and J lost 0 bases, with 9 bases between them. The germline CDR1 and CDR2 sequences are SGHVS and FNYEAQ. According to the study, genomic DNA was the template for TCR beta VDJ and CDR3 profiling. TCRdb used MiXCR to reprocess the reads, holding one entry per CDR3 protein. Seen here are about 42,000 distinct CDR3 sequences, about two thirds observed once, and the top ten hold under 25%. Specimen: sorted CD4+, CD8+, or CD8+CD57+ T cells (not recorded which) from PBMCs. The chain is built from TRBV7-6 and TRBJ1-3; tentative D call: TRBD1 (5 bases). This receptor was identified in a human donor in good health, serving as a control. Here the CDR3 DNA reads TGTGCCAGCAGCTTAGCGGGGGGGAGCTCTGGAAACACCATATATTTT. As protein: CASSLAGGSSGNTIYF.